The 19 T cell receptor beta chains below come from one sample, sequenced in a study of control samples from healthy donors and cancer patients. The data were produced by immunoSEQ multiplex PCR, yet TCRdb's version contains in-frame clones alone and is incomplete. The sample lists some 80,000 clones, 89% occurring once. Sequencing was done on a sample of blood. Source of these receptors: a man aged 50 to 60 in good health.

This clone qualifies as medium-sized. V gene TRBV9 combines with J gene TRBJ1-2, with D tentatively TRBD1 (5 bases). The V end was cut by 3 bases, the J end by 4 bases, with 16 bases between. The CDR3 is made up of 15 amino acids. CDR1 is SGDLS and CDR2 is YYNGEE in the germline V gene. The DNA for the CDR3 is TGTGCCAGCAGCGCGGGCCAGGGCTACTCCTATGGCTACACCTTC. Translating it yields CASSAGQGYSYGYTF.

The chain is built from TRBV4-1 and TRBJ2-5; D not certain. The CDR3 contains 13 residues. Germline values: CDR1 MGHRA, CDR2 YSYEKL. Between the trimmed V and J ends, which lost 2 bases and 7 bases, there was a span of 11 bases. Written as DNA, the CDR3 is TGCGCCAGCAGCCAAAGACTCCAAATGACCCAGTACTTC. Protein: CASSQRLQMTQYF.

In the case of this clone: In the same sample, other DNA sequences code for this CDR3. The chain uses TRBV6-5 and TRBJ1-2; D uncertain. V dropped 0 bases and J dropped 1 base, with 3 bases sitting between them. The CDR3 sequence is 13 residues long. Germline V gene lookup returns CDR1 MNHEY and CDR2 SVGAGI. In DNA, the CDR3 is TGTGCCAGCAGTTACTCCGGTAACTATGGCTACACCTTC. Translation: CASSYSGNYGYTF.

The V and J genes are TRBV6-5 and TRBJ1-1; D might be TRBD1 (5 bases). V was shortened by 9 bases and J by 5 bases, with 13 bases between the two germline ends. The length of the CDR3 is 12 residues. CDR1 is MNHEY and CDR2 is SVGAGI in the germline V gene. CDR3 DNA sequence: TGTGCCAGTTCAGGGAGTAAGACTGAAGCTTTCTTT. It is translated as CASSGSKTEAFF.

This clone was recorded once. This CDR3 is CASSSLLTGLTEAFF. In DNA form, the CDR3 reads TGTGCCAGCAGTTCCCTCTTGACAGGACTGACTGAAGCTTTCTTT. V usage is TRBV27 and J usage is TRBJ1-1; possibly TRBD1 for D (6 bases). The CDR3 is made up of 15 amino acids. Trimming removed 4 bases at V and 5 bases at J, with 17 bases between. Germline V CDR1 and CDR2: MNHEY, SMNVEV (reference sequence).

The CDR3 DNA reads as TGTGCCAGCAGCTTAGGTACGAGACAGAGCTACGAGCAGTACTTC. This codes for CASSLGTRQSYEQYF. The chain links TRBV7-9 to TRBJ2-7, with TRBD1 as a possible D gene (5 bases). V was clipped by 1 base and J by 3 bases, with 13 bases between them. Germline V gene sequence: CDR1 SEHNR, CDR2 FQNEAQ (reference sequence). The CDR3 runs to 15 residues.

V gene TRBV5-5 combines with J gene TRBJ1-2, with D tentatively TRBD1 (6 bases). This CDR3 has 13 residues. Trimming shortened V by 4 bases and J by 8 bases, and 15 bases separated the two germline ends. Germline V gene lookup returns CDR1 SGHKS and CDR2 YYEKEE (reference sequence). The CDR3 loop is CASSPEGDFGYTF. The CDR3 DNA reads TGTGCCAGCAGCCCCGAGGGGGATTTCGGCTACACCTTC.

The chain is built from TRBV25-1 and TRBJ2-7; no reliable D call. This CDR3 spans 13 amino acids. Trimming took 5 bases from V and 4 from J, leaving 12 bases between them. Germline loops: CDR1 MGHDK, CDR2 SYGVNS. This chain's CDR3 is CASSRRTTYEQYF. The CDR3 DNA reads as TGTGCCAGCAGTAGACGGACGACGTACGAGCAGTACTTC.

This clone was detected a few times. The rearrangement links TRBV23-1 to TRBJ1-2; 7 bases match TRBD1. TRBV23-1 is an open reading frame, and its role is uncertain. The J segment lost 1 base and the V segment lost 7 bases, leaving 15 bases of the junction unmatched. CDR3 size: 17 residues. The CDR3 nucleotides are TGCGCCAGCACTCACCATCTCTGGGACAGCTTTAACTATGGCTACACCTTC. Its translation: CASTHHLWDSFNYGYTF.

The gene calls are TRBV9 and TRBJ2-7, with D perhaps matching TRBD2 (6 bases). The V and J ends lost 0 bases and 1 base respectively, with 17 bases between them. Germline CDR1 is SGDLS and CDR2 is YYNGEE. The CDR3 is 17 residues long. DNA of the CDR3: TGTGCCAGCAGCGTAGGAGGACGGCGGGGAGTTTCCTACGAGCAGTACTTC. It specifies CASSVGGRRGVSYEQYF.

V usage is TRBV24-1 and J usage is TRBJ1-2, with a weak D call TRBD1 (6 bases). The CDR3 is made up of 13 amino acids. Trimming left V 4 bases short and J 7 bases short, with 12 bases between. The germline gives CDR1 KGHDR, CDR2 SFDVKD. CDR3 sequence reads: CATSDPGTFGYTF. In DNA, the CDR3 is TGTGCCACCAGTGACCCTGGGACATTTGGCTACACCTTC.

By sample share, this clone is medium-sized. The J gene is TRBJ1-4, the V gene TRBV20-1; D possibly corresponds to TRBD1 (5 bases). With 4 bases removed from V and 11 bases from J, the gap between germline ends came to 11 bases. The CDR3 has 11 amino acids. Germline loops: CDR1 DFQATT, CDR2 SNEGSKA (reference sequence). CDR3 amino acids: CSANGGGKLFF. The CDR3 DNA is TGCAGTGCTAACGGGGGGGGGAAACTGTTTTTT.

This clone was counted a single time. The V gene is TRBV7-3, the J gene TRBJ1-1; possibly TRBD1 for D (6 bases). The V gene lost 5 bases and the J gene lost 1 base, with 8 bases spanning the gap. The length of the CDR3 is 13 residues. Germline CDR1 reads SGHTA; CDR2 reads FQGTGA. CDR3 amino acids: CASSPGQNTEAFF. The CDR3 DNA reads TGTGCCAGCAGCCCGGGACAGAACACTGAAGCTTTCTTT.

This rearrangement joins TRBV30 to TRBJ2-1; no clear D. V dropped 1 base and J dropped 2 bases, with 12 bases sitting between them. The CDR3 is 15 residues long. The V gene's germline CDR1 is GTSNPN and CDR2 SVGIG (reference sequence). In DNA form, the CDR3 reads TGTGCCTGGAGTGCAAGGAACAGTGCCTACAATGAGCAGTTCTTC. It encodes CAWSARNSAYNEQFF.

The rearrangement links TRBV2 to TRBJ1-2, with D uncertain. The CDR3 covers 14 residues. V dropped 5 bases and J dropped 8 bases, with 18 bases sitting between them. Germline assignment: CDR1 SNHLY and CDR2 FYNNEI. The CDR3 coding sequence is TGTGCCAGCAGTCAGACGTTTGTCCAAAGCGGCTACACCTTC. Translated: CASSQTFVQSGYTF.

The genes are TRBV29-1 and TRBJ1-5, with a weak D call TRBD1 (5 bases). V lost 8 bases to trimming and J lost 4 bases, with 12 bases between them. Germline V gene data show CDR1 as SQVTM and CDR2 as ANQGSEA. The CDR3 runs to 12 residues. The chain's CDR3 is CSHETVNQPQHF. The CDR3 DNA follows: TGCAGCCACGAGACAGTTAATCAGCCCCAGCATTTT.

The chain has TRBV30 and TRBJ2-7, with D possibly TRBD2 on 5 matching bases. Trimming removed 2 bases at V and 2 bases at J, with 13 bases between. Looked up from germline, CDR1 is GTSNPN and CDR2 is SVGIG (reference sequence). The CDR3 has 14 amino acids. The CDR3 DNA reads TGTGCCTGGAGTCCGTTCGACGGGACCTACGAGCAGTACTTC. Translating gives CAWSPFDGTYEQYF.

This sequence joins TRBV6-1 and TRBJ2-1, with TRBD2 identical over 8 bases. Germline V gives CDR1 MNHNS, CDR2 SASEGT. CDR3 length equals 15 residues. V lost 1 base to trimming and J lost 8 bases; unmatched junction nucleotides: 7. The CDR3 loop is CASSEGVAGRDEQFF. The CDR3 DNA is TGTGCCAGCAGTGAAGGGGTAGCGGGGAGGGATGAGCAGTTCTTC.

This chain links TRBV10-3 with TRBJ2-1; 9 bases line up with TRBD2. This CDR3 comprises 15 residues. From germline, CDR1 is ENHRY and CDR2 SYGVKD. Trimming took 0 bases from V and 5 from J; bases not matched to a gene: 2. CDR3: CAISESAGGNNEQFF. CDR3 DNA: TGTGCCATCAGTGAGTCTGCGGGGGGGAACAATGAGCAGTTCTTC.